What follows is one TCR beta chain and its context. In the study's own analysis: Researchers report that nucleated cell counts were estimated from reference gene primer amplification. Using immunoSEQ multiplex PCR, the repertoire was profiled, and TCRdb retains in-frame clones only, with some absent. V, J and clone size are taken as reported in that table, and D and trimming were inferred from the DNA itself. The sample shows roughly 190,000 clones, roughly 94% of them seen only once. Patients from Seattle were sampled longitudinally, starting during active infection. The sample is drawn from a study of blood T cell repertoires in COVID-19. As for the study in general: Nucleic acid was either cDNA or gDNA, and it came from T cells, B-cell-depleted T cells, or PBMCs.

CDR3 length: 14 amino acids. CDR1 and CDR2 (germline): MNHNS, SASEGT. V was clipped by 0 bases and J by 14 bases, with 14 bases between them. The rearrangement uses TRBV6-1 and TRBJ1-6; the D is unclear. The sequenced material came from peripheral blood. This receptor was obtained from a man aged 25 to 45 with COVID-19, enrolled during active disease. Here the CDR3 reads CASSEAWQMHSLHF. CDR3 bases: TGTGCCAGCAGTGAAGCGTGGCAGATGCATTCCCTCCACTTT.